The 28 T cell receptor beta chains below come from one sample, sequenced in a study of shared clonotypes between healthy human individuals. This table comes from immunoSEQ multiplex PCR, and its TCRdb copy is limited to in-frame clones, with some not included. The table has about 2.4 million clones, 80% to 95% seen once. The material sequenced was naive CD4+ T cells from PBMCs. The subset: CD45RA+ positively selected. The receptor set was obtained from a man aged 18 to 29 in good health. Some clones in this sample may be carry-over from other donors' samples.

J is TRBJ1-2 and V is TRBV5-1; D unclear. V shed 0 bases and J shed 4 bases, with 10 bases lying between them. This CDR3 is built from 14 residues. Looked up from germline, CDR1 is SGHRS and CDR2 is YFSETQ. CDR3 DNA sequence: TGCGCCAGCAGCTTGGCCCCTGCCCTCTATGGCTACACCTTC. This codes for CASSLAPALYGYTF.

This sequence joins TRBV28 and TRBJ2-5; D remains unclear. The CDR3 length is 14 residues. Germline CDR1 is MDHEN and CDR2 is SYDVKM. The V gene lost 7 bases and the J gene lost 5 bases, with 17 bases spanning the gap. The CDR3 protein is CASTTQTTMETQYF. CDR3 in DNA: TGTGCCAGCACGACACAGACAACAATGGAGACCCAGTACTTC.

V and J are TRBV28 and TRBJ1-2; no clear D gene. V lost 2 bases to trimming and J lost 4 bases, with 14 bases between them. The CDR3 covers 15 residues. From germline, CDR1 is MDHEN and CDR2 SYDVKM. In DNA form, the CDR3 reads TGTGCCAGCAGTTTAGATGCCCAACCGGGCTATGGCTACACCTTC. Its translation is CASSLDAQPGYGYTF.

CDR3 sequence: CASSSRQGDTGELFF. CDR3 DNA: TGTGCCAGCAGTTCCCGACAGGGGGACACCGGGGAGCTGTTTTTT. The genes are TRBV27 and TRBJ2-2; TRBD1 matches 9 bases. Trimming at V came to 4 bases and at J to 3 bases, leaving 3 bases not matched to a gene. Looked up from germline, CDR1 is MNHEY and CDR2 is SMNVEV (reference sequence). The CDR3 extends over 15 amino acids.

This rearrangement joins TRBV5-1 to TRBJ2-1; 8 bases agree with TRBD2. Germline V gene lookup returns CDR1 SGHRS and CDR2 YFSETQ. CDR3 size: 16 residues. With 3 bases clipped from V and 5 bases from J, the junction kept 10 bases outside the gene matches. In DNA, the CDR3 is TGCGCCAGCAGCTCTACCCCGGGACTAGTCCACAATGAGCAGTTCTTC. This codes for CASSSTPGLVHNEQFF.

This clone appeared a single time. Other DNA sequences in the same sample also yield this CDR3. The chain recombines TRBV6-6 with TRBJ2-5; D gene ambiguous. The CDR3 totals 13 residues. Trimming shortened V by 2 bases and J by 1 base, and 5 bases separated the two germline ends. CDR1 and CDR2 (germline): MNHNY, SVGAGI (reference sequence). The CDR3 DNA reads as TGTGCCAGCAGTTACAGGGCCCAAGAGACCCAGTACTTC. Its protein product is CASSYRAQETQYF.

This clone was recorded only once. The chain combines TRBV11-2 with TRBJ2-1; either TRBD1 or TRBD2 may fit D (5 bases each). Trimming removed 3 bases at V and 12 bases at J, with 12 bases between. The germline gives CDR1 SGHAT, CDR2 FQNNGV. This CDR3 has 12 amino acids. CDR3 region: CASSLGERGQFF. CDR3 DNA: TGTGCCAGCAGCTTGGGGGAAAGAGGGCAGTTCTTC.

The chain carries TRBV6-6 and TRBJ2-2; perhaps D is TRBD1 or TRBD2 (5 bases each). The CDR3 extends over 16 amino acids. V was clipped by 6 bases and J by 1 base, with 15 bases between them. The germline V gene has CDR1 MNHNY and CDR2 SVGAGI (reference sequence). The CDR3 DNA is TGTGCCAGCAGCCCCCGGGACGCCCGGAACACCGGGGAGCTGTTTTTT. Encoded protein: CASSPRDARNTGELFF.

The rearrangement links TRBV27 to TRBJ1-1; D is ambiguous. Germline-derived CDR1 and CDR2 are MNHEY and SMNVEV (reference sequence). V shed 5 bases and J shed 1 base, with 17 bases lying between them. The CDR3 is made up of 16 amino acids. CDR3 sequence (DNA): TGTGCCAGCAGTCGTCGAAGGTTCCAAGAGAACACTGAAGCTTTCTTT. Residues: CASSRRRFQENTEAFF.

The chain employs TRBV18 and TRBJ1-1; possibly TRBD1 for D (6 bases). Trimming took 3 bases from V and 0 from J, leaving 32 bases between them. This CDR3 is 22 amino acids long. The germline gives CDR1 KGHSH, CDR2 LQKENI. CDR3 protein: CASSPSIKFTGFPKVMNTEAFF. As DNA, the CDR3 is TGTGCCAGCTCACCTTCGATAAAATTCACAGGGTTTCCGAAGGTTATGAACACTGAAGCTTTCTTT.

The table lists this clone with a count of one. V is TRBV5-6 and J is TRBJ2-3, with D perhaps matching TRBD1 or TRBD2 (7 bases each). CDR1 is SGHDT and CDR2 is YYEEEE in the germline V gene. CDR3 length: 16 residues. The V end was cut by 6 bases, the J end by 6 bases, with 23 bases between. The DNA for the CDR3 is TGTGCCAGCAACCTAGACAGGGAGGGTCGGTGGGATACGCAGTATTTT. It translates to CASNLDREGRWDTQYF.

The chain carries TRBV11-2 and TRBJ2-5; D gene uncertain. Germline CDR1 and CDR2: SGHAT and FQNNGV. V was clipped by 1 base and J by 5 bases, with 11 bases between them. The length of the CDR3 is 14 residues. CDR3 region: CASSLVLGAETQYF. CDR3 bases: TGTGCCAGCAGCTTAGTTCTGGGTGCGGAGACCCAGTACTTC.

V usage is TRBV30 and J usage is TRBJ1-1; possible D gene TRBD1, 6 bases. CDR1 is GTSNPN, CDR2 SVGIG, per germline (reference sequence). This CDR3 spans 13 amino acids. V gave up 2 bases and J gave up 3 bases, with 10 bases separating them. The CDR3 is CAWSRDIYTEAFF. CDR3 DNA sequence: TGTGCCTGGAGTAGGGACATTTACACTGAAGCTTTCTTT.

The rearrangement uses TRBV7-3 and TRBJ1-5, with D uncertain. With 1 base removed from V and 7 bases from J, the gap between germline ends came to 8 bases. Looked up from germline, CDR1 is SGHTA and CDR2 is FQGTGA. This CDR3 spans 13 amino acids. The CDR3 DNA reads as TGTGCCAGCAGCTTAAGAGCGGCCCAGCCCCAGCATTTT. Protein sequence: CASSLRAAQPQHF.

The chain carries TRBV4-3 and TRBJ2-7, with TRBD2 matching 7 bases. The CDR3 runs to 15 residues. Per the germline V gene, CDR1 is LGHNA and CDR2 is YSLEER. Unmatched junction bases numbered 3, after V lost 1 base and J lost 0 bases. The CDR3 DNA sequence: TGCGCCAGCAGCCAAGGTACTAGCGCCTCCTACGAGCAGTACTTC. Protein sequence: CASSQGTSASYEQYF.

This clone was recorded only once. The chain couples TRBV28 to TRBJ2-7; possibly TRBD1 for D (6 bases). Trimming took off 6 bases at V and 3 bases at J, with 12 bases between the two ends. In germline, CDR1 is MDHEN, CDR2 SYDVKM. The CDR3 covers 13 residues. The CDR3 sequence: CASRLDSFYEQYF. The DNA of the CDR3 is TGTGCCAGCAGACTGGACAGTTTCTACGAGCAGTACTTC.

The chain couples TRBV7-2 to TRBJ1-4; 7 positions match TRBD1. The CDR3 runs to 14 residues. Germline V gives CDR1 SGHTA, CDR2 FQGNSA. With V trimmed by 3 bases and J by 7 bases, 5 bases remained unmatched. CDR3 in amino acids: CASSFPGGGEKLFF. CDR3 coding DNA: TGTGCCAGCAGCTTCCCAGGGGGTGGTGAAAAACTGTTTTTT.

The V call is TRBV7-6, the J call TRBJ1-1; 10 bases map to TRBD1. The CDR3 sequence is 19 residues long. In germline, CDR1 is SGHVS, CDR2 FNYEAQ. Losses at the gene ends were 2 bases for V and 4 bases for J; bases not matched to a gene: 16. For the CDR3, the DNA is TGTGCCAGCAGCTTAATCCCAATGGGACAGGGGAGCTCCAGCACTGAAGCTTTCTTT. It specifies CASSLIPMGQGSSSTEAFF. Combining the CDR3 with reference TRBV7-6 and TRBJ1-1 gives the whole variable domain GAGVSQSPRYKVTKRGQDVALRCDPISGHVSLYWYRQALGQGPEFLTYFNYEAQQDKSGLPNDRFSAERPEGSISTLTIQRTEQRDSAMYRCASSLIPMGQGSSSTEAFFGQGTRLTVV.

The V call is TRBV10-2, the J call TRBJ1-1; D remains unclear. The CDR3 contains 14 residues. Germline lookup yields CDR1 WSHSY and CDR2 SAAADI. With 3 bases removed from V and 0 bases from J, the gap between germline ends came to 8 bases. The CDR3 nucleotides read TGCGCCAGCAGTGATCCCTGGATGAACACTGAAGCTTTCTTT. It specifies CASSDPWMNTEAFF.

V gene TRBV5-1 combines with J gene TRBJ2-1; TRBD2 matches 11 bases. The CDR3 is made up of 20 amino acids. Germline lookup yields CDR1 SGHRS and CDR2 YFSETQ. J lost 1 base, V lost 3 bases, and 15 bases had no gene match. Here the CDR3 DNA reads TGCGCCAGCAGCTCCACTTCCGGGACTAGCGGAACGGGATCCTACAATGAGCAGTTCTTC. Its translation is CASSSTSGTSGTGSYNEQFF.

The rearrangement links TRBV27 to TRBJ1-5; D is undetermined. Germline lookup yields CDR1 MNHEY and CDR2 SMNVEV (reference sequence). The CDR3 spans 13 residues. V was clipped by 6 bases and J by 4 bases, with 10 bases between them. As DNA, the CDR3 is TGTGCCAGCAGCCGGTCTGGGAATCAGCCCCAGCATTTT. Amino acid sequence: CASSRSGNQPQHF.

The chain recombines TRBV11-2 with TRBJ2-7; possible D gene TRBD2, 6 bases. Trimming stripped 5 bases from V and 3 bases from J, with 20 bases between. CDR3 length: 16 amino acids. Germline V gene data show CDR1 as SGHAT and CDR2 as FQNNGV. In DNA form, the CDR3 reads TGTGCCAGCAGCCTATCAGCCCTCGGGGGTGACTACGAGCAGTACTTC. Protein: CASSLSALGGDYEQYF. The variable domain in full, with the rest retrieved from reference TRBV11-2 and TRBJ2-7, is EAGVAQSPRYKIIEKRQSVAFWCNPISGHATLYWYQQILGQGPKLLIQFQNNGVVDDSQLPKDRFSAERLKGVDSTLKIQPAKLEDSAVYLCASSLSALGGDYEQYFGPGTRLTVT.

The V gene is TRBV5-1, the J gene TRBJ2-7; TRBD2 might be the D (6 bases). The CDR3 sequence is 14 residues long. The V gene's germline CDR1 is SGHRS and CDR2 YFSETQ. The V and J ends lost 3 bases and 4 bases respectively, with 14 bases between them. CDR3 nucleotide sequence: TGCGCCAGCAGCTCCCGGGACGGACTATACGAGCAGTACTTC. Amino acid sequence: CASSSRDGLYEQYF.

The chain couples TRBV27 to TRBJ2-3; TRBD2 matches at 12 bases. The germline gives CDR1 MNHEY, CDR2 SMNVEV (reference sequence). Trimming cost V 3 bases and J 6 bases; bases outside gene matches: 13. The CDR3 contains 18 residues. The CDR3 sequence: CASSFYREPSGRGDTQYF. CDR3 nucleotides: TGTGCCAGCAGTTTTTACAGGGAGCCTAGCGGGAGGGGGGATACGCAGTATTTT.

The rearrangement joins TRBV5-5 to TRBJ2-2, with D uncertain. CDR1 SGHKS and CDR2 YYEKEE come from the germline V gene (reference sequence). This CDR3 is 13 amino acids long. Trimming left V 2 bases short and J 3 bases short, with 5 bases between. The CDR3 region has the DNA TGTGCCAGCAGCTTTCAGGACACCGGGGAGCTGTTTTTT. Amino acids: CASSFQDTGELFF.

The sample holds one count of this clone. This chain connects TRBV19 to TRBJ1-1; D is undetermined. Germline-derived CDR1 and CDR2 are LNHDA and SQIVND (reference sequence). Deletions cut 5 bases from V and 7 bases from J, with 11 bases between. This CDR3 region has 12 residues. CDR3 residues: CASSARKGEAFF. The DNA for the CDR3 is TGTGCCAGTAGTGCCAGGAAGGGTGAAGCTTTCTTT.

The chain carries TRBV11-3 and TRBJ2-1; 10 bases are shared with TRBD1. The germline V gene encodes CDR1 SGHNT and CDR2 YENEEA. CDR3 length equals 15 residues. V was pared by 4 bases and J by 2 bases, with 2 bases of the junction left unmatched. The CDR3 DNA reads TGTGCCAGCAGCTCTGGGACAGGGGCCTACAATGAGCAGTTCTTC. This translates into CASSSGTGAYNEQFF.

The CDR3 DNA is TGTGCCAGCAGTGAAGGGATAGGGGCCATCACCTACGAGCAGTACTTC. This codes for CASSEGIGAITYEQYF. V usage is TRBV2 and J usage is TRBJ2-7; perhaps TRBD1 as D (5 bases). From germline, CDR1 is SNHLY and CDR2 FYNNEI. The V and J ends lost 1 base and 2 bases respectively, with 15 bases between them. The CDR3 has 16 residues.